This T cell receptor beta chain was observed in a study of T cell repertoires in MIS-A myocarditis. This CDR3 region has 14 residues. V lost 3 bases to trimming and J lost 6 bases; unmatched junction nucleotides: 6. Germline values: CDR1 LGHNA, CDR2 YNFKEQ. Clones were read by immunoSEQ multiplex PCR, and TCRdb kept only the in-frame ones, dropping some. The sample holds roughly 10,000 clones, around 83% seen once. The clonotype was recovered from a young man with fulminant myocarditis from multisystem inflammatory syndrome in adults (MIS-A) after COVID-19. Sequenced: right ventricle heart tissue obtained at autopsy. This sequence joins TRBV4-2 and TRBJ2-7; 9 bases align to TRBD1. The CDR3 DNA reads TGTGCCAGCAGCCATTTACAGGGGGCTAGCGAGCAGTACTTC. As protein: CASSHLQGASEQYF.